This T cell receptor beta chain derives from a study of blood T cells in healthy people across ages (dated by TCRdb to the mid-2010s). Regarding the complete study: In model experiments, template switching captured about one uniquely barcoded TCR beta cDNA molecule for every two T cells. To track age-related changes in TCR beta repertoire diversity, the study relied on deep sequencing normalized with unique cDNA molecular identifiers. Donors were grouped into four age groups: young (average roughly 16 years), middle-aged (39), aged (around 60) and long-lived (approximately 78). To avoid experimental bias, donors of different ages were distributed randomly across sequencing lanes. Two additional independent replicas of 1 million unique cDNA reads from the same blood draw were analyzed for two donors (one aged 18 to 29 and one aged 80 or older).

Libraries were prepared through 5' RACE. The data were produced on an Illumina HiSeq 2500. The second PCR ran for about 7 to 11 cycles and used a J-beta primer mix along with a sample-barcoded 5' primer. A unique molecular identifier was introduced onto each TCR beta cDNA molecule by a template-switch 5' adaptor carrying 12 random nucleotides. Each sample yielded at least 2.5 million CDR3-containing paired-end reads. First-strand cDNA synthesis was performed from all RNA using the Mint cDNA synthesis kit, with priming by a TRBC-specific oligonucleotide. All cDNA was treated with uracil-DNA glycosylase and then went through a first 18-cycle PCR with the universal primers M1SS and BC2_uni_R. The study's own analysis went as follows. Each sample was normalized by randomly selecting 1 million high-quality reads, each carrying a distinct molecular identifier. Reads with shared molecular identifiers were discarded instead of being binned into consensus sequences. CDR3 identification, clonotype clustering and error correction used MiTCR with a Q25 quality threshold and the strictest error-elimination algorithm. A nonparametric unseen species model with Euler transformation was used to estimate a lower bound on total TCR beta diversity. TCRdb's own reprocessing of the public reads used fastp at Q25 and MiXCR and kept productive beta chains. Rows matching on CDR3 protein sequence are summarized as one entry with the most common DNA and genes. TCRdb assigned the V and J calls; the authors' analysis was not used. The sample yields about 1.5 million distinct CDR3 sequences; roughly 43% were counted once. More than 4% of the sample lies in the top ten.

Donors were under 40 systemically healthy Caucasian individuals from Russia aged roughly 6 to 95 years. Around 9.9 milliliters of peripheral blood were collected from each donor into EDTA-treated Vacutainer tubes. Ficoll-Paque density-gradient centrifugation was used to isolate PBMCs, with at least 7 million obtained per sample. Trizol reagent was used to extract total RNA from PBMCs, with at least 6 micrograms per sample. For every donor, flow cytometry on a PBMC aliquot measured the percentage of naive CD45RAhigh/CD27high T cells. As regards this clonotype: What this receptor recognizes is not known. No much larger clone exists at a distance of one base, and base qualities are not known.

Study-level results and caveats: Observed TCR beta diversity per million T cells fell roughly linearly with age, and a significant reduction was already apparent by age around 40. Compared with the aged group, more naive CD4+ T cells, fewer expanded clones and increased TCR diversity were shown by the long-lived group, suggesting age selection. Because the CMV infection status of the donors was unknown, age-related changes in expanded clonotypes may potentially have been confounded. A strong correlation was found between observed TCR beta diversity and the percentage of naive T cells measured by flow cytometry. Estimates of total diversity based on one million sequenced T cells were regarded as lower bounds and as underestimates. Bulk unsorted PBMC profiling prevented conclusive comparison of naive and antigen-experienced compartments.

V is cut by 1 base and J by 6 bases, and the space between the germline ends is 7 bases. The CDR3 numbers 12 residues from cysteine through phenylalanine. The CDR3 DNA has 36 bases and is translated from base 1. From the germline V gene (reference sequence), CDR1 is SGHKS and CDR2 is YYEKEE. The material sequenced was blood. This clonotype was obtained from a woman under 30 in good health. The rearrangement joined TRBV5-5 to TRBJ1-2, with the D gene not confidently named. Read as DNA, the sequence is TGTGCCAGCAGCTTGCGGGTGGATGGCTACACCTTC. This is translated as CASSLRVDGYTF.